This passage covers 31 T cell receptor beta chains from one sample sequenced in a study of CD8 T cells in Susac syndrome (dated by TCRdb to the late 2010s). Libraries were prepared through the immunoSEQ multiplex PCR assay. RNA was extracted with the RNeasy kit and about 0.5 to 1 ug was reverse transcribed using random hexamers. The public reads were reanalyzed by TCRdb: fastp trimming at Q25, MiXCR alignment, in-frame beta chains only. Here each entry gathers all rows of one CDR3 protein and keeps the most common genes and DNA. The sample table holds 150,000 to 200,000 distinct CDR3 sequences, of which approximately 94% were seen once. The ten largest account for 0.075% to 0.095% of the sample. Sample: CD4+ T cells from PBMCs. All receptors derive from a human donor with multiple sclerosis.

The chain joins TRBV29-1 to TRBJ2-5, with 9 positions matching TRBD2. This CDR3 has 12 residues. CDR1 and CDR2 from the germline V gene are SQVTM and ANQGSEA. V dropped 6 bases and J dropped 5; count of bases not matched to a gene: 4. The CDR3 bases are TGCAGCGTACTTGCGGGAGGGGAGACCCAGTACTTC. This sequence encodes CSVLAGGETQYF.

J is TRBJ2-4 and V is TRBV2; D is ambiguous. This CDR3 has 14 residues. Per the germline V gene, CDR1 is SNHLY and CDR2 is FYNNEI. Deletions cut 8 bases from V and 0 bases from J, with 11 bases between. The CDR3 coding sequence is TGTGCCAGCTGCCCCACGGGAGCCAAAAACATTCAGTACTTC. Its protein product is CASCPTGAKNIQYF. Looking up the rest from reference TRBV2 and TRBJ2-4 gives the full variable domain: EPEVTQTPSHQVTQMGQEVILRCVPISNHLYFYWYRQILGQKVEFLVSFYNNEISEKSEIFDDQFSVERPDGSNFTLKIRSTKLEDSAMYFCASCPTGAKNIQYFGAGTRLSVL.

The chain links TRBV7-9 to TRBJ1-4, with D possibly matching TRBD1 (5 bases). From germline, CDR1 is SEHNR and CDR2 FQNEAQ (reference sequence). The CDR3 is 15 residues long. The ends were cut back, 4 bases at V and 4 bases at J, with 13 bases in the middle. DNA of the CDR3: TGTGCCAGCAGCTGGACCGGGGGGAGTAATGAAAAACTGTTTTTT. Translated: CASSWTGGSNEKLFF.

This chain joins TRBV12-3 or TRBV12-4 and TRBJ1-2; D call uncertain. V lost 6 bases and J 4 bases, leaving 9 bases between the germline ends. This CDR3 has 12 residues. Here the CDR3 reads CASRSGFYGYTF. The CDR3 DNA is TGTGCCAGCAGATCGGGGTTCTATGGCTACACCTTC.

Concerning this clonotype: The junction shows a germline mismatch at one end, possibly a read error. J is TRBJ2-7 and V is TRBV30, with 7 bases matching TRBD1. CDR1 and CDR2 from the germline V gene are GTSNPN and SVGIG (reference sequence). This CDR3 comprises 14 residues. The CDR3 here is CAWTYDRVTYKQYF. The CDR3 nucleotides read TGTGCCTGGACCTATGACAGGGTTACCTACAAGCAGTACTTC.

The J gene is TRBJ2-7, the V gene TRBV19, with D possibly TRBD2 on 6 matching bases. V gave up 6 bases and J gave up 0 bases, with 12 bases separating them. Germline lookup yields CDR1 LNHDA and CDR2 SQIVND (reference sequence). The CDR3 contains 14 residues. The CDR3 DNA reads TGTGCCAGTAGCCTCCGGGACTCCTCCTACGAGCAGTACTTC. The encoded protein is CASSLRDSSYEQYF.

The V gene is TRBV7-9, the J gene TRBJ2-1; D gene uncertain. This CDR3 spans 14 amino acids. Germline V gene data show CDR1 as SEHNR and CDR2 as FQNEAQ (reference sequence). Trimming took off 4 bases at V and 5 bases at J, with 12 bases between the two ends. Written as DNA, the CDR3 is TGTGCCAGCAGCTCCCCCCCGTCGCACAATGAGCAGTTCTTC. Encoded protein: CASSSPPSHNEQFF.

CDR3 loop: CASSHNRLGTEAFF. The CDR3 DNA sequence: TGTGCCAGCAGCCACAACCGCCTTGGCACTGAAGCTTTCTTT. V and J are TRBV12-3 or TRBV12-4 and TRBJ1-1; D remains ambiguous. Trimming shortened V by 6 bases and J by 4 bases, and 15 bases separated the two germline ends. The CDR3 contains 14 residues.

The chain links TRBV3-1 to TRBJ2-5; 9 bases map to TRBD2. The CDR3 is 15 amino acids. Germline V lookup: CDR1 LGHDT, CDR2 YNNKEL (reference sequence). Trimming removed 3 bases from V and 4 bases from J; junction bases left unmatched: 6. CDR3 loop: CASSHLSGSGETQYF. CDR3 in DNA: TGTGCCAGCAGCCACCTTAGCGGGAGTGGAGAGACCCAGTACTTC.

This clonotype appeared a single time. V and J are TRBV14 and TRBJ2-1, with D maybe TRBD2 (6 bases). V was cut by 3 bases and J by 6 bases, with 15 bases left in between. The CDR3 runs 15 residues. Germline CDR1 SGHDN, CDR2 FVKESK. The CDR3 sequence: CASSHPFLEGNEQFF. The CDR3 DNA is TGTGCCAGCAGCCATCCCTTTCTGGAGGGCAATGAGCAGTTCTTC.

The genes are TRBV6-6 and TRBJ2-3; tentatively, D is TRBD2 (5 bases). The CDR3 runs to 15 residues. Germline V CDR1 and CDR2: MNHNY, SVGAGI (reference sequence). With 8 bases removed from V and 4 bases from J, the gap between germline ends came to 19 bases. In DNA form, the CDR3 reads TGTGCCAGCGAACGCGCCCCTGGCGGGTCAGATACGCAGTATTTT. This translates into CASERAPGGSDTQYF.

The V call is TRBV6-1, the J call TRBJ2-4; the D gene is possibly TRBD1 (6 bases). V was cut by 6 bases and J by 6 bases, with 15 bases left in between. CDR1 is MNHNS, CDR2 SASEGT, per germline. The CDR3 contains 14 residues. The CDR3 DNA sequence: TGTGCCAGCAGGGTGGGGGCTGGTGGAAACATTCAGTACTTC. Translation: CASRVGAGGNIQYF.

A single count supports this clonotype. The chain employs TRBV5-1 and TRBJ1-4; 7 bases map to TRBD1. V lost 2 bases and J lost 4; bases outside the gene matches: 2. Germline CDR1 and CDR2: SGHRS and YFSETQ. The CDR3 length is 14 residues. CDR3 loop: CASSFQGDNEKLFF. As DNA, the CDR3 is TGCGCCAGCAGCTTTCAGGGGGATAATGAAAAACTGTTTTTT.

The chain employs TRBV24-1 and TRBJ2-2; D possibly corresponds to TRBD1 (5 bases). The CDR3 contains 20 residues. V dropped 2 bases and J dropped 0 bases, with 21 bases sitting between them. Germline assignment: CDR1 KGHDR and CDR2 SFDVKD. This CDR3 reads CATSDYRGWTSYANTGELFF. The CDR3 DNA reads TGTGCCACCAGTGATTATAGGGGTTGGACGTCTTACGCGAACACCGGGGAGCTGTTTTTT.

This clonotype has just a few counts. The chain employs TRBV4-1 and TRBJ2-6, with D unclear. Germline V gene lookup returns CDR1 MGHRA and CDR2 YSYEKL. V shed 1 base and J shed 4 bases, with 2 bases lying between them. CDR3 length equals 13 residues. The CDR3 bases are TGCGCCAGCAGCCAAGTCGGGGCCAACGTCCTGACTTTC. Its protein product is CASSQVGANVLTF.

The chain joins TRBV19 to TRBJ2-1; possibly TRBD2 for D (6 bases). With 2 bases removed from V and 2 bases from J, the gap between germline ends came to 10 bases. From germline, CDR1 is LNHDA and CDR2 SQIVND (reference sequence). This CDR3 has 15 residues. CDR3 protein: CASSISGPTYNEQFF. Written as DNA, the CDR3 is TGTGCCAGTAGTATAAGCGGGCCGACCTACAATGAGCAGTTCTTC.

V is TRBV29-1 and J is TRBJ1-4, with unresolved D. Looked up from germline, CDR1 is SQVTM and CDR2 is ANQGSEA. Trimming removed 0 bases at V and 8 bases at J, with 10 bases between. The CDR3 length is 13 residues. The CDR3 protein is CSVEDDISEKLFF. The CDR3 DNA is TGCAGCGTTGAAGATGATATTTCCGAAAAACTGTTTTTT. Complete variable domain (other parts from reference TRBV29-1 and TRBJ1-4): SAVISQKPSRDICQRGTSLTIQCQVDSQVTMMFWYRQQPGQSLTLIATANQGSEATYESGFVIDKFPISRPNLTFSTLTVSNMSPEDSSIYLCSVEDDISEKLFFGSGTQLSVL.

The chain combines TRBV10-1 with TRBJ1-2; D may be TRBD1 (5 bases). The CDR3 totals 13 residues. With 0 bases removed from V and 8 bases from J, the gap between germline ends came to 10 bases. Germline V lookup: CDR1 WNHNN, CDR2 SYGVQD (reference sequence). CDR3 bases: TGCGCCAGCAGTGAGTCGAGGGGAGGGGGCTACACCTTC. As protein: CASSESRGGGYTF.

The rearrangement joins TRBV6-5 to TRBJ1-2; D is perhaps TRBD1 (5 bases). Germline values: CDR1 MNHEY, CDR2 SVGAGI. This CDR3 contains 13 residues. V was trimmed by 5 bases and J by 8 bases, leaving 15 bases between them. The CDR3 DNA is TGTGCCAGCAGTAAAGGACATGCTGGGGGCTACACCTTC. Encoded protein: CASSKGHAGGYTF.

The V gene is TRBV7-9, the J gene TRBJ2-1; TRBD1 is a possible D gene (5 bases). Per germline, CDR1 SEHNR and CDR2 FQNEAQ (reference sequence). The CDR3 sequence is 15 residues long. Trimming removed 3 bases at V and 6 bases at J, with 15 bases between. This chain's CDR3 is CASSFPQGASNEQFF. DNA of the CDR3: TGTGCCAGCAGCTTCCCCCAGGGCGCCTCCAATGAGCAGTTCTTC.

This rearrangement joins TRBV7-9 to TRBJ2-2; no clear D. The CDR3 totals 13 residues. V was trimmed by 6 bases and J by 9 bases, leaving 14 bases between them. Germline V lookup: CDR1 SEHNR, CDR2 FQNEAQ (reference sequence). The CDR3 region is CASSPRSPRELFF. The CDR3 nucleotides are TGTGCCAGCAGTCCAAGATCACCCCGGGAGCTGTTTTTT.

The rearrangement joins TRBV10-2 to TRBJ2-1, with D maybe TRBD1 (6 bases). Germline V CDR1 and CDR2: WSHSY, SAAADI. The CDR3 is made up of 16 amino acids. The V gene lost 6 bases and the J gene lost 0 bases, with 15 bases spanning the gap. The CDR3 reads CASRDNTGRSYNEQFF. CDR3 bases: TGCGCCAGCAGAGATAACACAGGGCGCTCCTACAATGAGCAGTTCTTC.

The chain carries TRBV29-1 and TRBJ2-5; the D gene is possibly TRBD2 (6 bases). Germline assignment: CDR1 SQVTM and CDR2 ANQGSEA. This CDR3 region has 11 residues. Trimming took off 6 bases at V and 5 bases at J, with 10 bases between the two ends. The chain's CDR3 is CSVRGGETQYF. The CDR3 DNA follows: TGCAGCGTCCGAGGAGGGGAGACCCAGTACTTC. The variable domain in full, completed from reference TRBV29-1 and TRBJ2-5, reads SAVISQKPSRDICQRGTSLTIQCQVDSQVTMMFWYRQQPGQSLTLIATANQGSEATYESGFVIDKFPISRPNLTFSTLTVSNMSPEDSSIYLCSVRGGETQYFGPGTRLLVL.

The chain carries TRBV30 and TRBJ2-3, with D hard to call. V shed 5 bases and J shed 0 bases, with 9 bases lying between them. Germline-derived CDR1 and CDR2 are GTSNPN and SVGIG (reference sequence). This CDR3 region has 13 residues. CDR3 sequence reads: CAWSQASTDTQYF. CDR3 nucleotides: TGTGCCTGGTCCCAAGCTAGCACAGATACGCAGTATTTT.

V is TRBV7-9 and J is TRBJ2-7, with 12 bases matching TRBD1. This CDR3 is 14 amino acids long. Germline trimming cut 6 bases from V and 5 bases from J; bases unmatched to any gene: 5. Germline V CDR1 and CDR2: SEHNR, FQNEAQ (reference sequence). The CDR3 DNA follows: TGTGCCAGCAGTTGGGACAGGGGGCCCAACGAGCAGTACTTC. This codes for CASSWDRGPNEQYF.

CDR3 amino acids: CSARDRVGGRQETQYF. CDR3 bases: TGCAGTGCTAGAGATCGTGTCGGAGGGCGGCAAGAGACCCAGTACTTC. The rearrangement joins TRBV20-1 to TRBJ2-5, with D possibly matching TRBD2 (6 bases). The V end lost 0 bases, the J end lost 2 bases, and 16 bases lay between the germline ends. CDR1 and CDR2 from the germline V gene are DFQATT and SNEGSKA (reference sequence). The CDR3 extends over 16 amino acids.

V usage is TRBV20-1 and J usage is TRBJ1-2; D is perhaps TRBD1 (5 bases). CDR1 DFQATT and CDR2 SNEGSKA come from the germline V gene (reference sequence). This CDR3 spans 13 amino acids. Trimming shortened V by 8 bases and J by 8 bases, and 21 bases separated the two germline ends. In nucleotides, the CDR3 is TGCAGTCCTTTAGGGACGGGCGGGGAAGGCTACACCTTC. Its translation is CSPLGTGGEGYTF.

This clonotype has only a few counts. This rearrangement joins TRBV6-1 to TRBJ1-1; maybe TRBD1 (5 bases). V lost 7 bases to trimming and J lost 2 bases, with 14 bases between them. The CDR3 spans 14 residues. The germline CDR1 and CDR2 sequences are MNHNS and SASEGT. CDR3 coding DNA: TGTGCCAGCACCGGACGCGACAGAAACACTGAAGCTTTCTTT. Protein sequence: CASTGRDRNTEAFF.

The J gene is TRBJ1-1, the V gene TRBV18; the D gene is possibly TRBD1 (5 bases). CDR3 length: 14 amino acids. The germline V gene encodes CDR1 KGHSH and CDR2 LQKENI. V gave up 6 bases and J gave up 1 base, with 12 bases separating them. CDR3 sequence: CASSLDGGNTEAFF. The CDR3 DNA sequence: TGTGCCAGCTCCCTGGATGGGGGGAACACTGAAGCTTTCTTT.

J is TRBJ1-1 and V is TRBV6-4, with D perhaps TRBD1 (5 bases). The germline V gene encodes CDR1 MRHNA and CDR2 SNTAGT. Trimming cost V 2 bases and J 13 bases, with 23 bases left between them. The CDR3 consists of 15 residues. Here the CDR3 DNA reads TGTGCCAGCAGTGACCGATTCAGGGTGTGGCTGAAGCTTTTCTTT. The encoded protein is CASSDRFRVWLKLFF.

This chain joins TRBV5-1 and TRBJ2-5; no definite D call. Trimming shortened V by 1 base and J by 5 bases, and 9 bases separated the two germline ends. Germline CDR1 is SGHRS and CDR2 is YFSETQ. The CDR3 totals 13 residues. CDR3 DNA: TGCGCCAGCAGCTTGTCGGCAGCTGAGACCCAGTACTTC. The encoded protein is CASSLSAAETQYF.